What follows is one T cell receptor (beta chain) and its context. Its antigen remains unknown. The data originate from a study of T-cell reconstitution after alpha-beta-depleted transplantation in children. Study-wide results and caveats: T-cell counts and diversity were attributed mostly to newly produced T cells one year after transplant. Several hundred rapidly expanded clones from non-depleted graft cells reportedly supplied alpha-beta T cells about two months post-transplant. Surviving recipient T cells and intrathymic progenitors accounted for some patients' high TCRbeta diversity at day 60.

In germline, CDR1 is SGHTA, CDR2 FQGNSA. V was clipped by 1 base and J by 6 bases; unmatched bases: 4. The CDR3 has 14 amino acids. A library of TCRbeta sequences, prepared with unique molecular identifiers, was generated. MiXCR, applied by TCRdb to the PCR reads, yields one record per CDR3 protein. Among about 110,000 distinct CDR3 sequences listed, about a tenth were seen once. The sequences come from PBMCs, collected before TCRalphabeta/CD19-depleted stem cell transplant. The V and J genes are TRBV7-2 and TRBJ2-3; 7 positions agree with TRBD2. This receptor was taken from a boy aged 2-9 years with acute lymphoblastic leukemia, due to receive a stem cell transplant. CDR3 sequence reads: CASSLELARDTQYF. The DNA of the CDR3 is TGTGCCAGCAGCTTAGAACTAGCGCGGGATACGCAGTATTTT.